This TCR beta chain was recorded in a study of shared clonotypes between healthy human individuals (dated by TCRdb to 2018 to 2020). In the study overall: Three men and a couple of women, aged 18 to 49 years, made up the cohort. The study deeply sequenced blood TCR repertoires of several healthy adults to estimate repertoire size and the extent of clonotype sharing between individuals. To increase sequencing depth and limit assay-specific biases, TCR repertoire library preparation and sequencing were carried out by different laboratories using diverse techniques. Per donor, leukapheresis produced somewhere between about 0.94 and 9.5 billion PBMCs. What the research found in general, with its limitations: Sampling was restricted to blood, and TCR repertoires in tissue are likely to differ from TCR repertoires in blood. Because the study included only a small number of donors, the genetic and exposure-history diversity represented was limited. Based on pairwise subsampling, the degree of clonotype sharing among donors was expected to be affected by sequencing depth.

This clone was counted ten times or more. Its antigen remains undetermined. No base quality information exists; no much larger clone differs at one position. Other DNA sequences in the sample encode the same CDR3. TCR CDR3 regions were amplified from genomic DNA by multiplex PCR using the deep immunoSEQ assay. Extracted genomic DNA from each cell subset was distributed evenly across all wells of several immunoSEQ 96-well plates, and each plate was treated as a replicate. For unsorted PBMC, each replicate PCR was loaded with approximately 300 ng genomic DNA, equivalent to about 30,000 T cell genomes. Unsorted PBMC genomic DNA was sequenced across ten immunoSEQ deep assay plates. Purified libraries were measured with a Qubit 3.0 fluorometer, size-checked on a Bioanalyzer 2100, and measured again with the KAPA Library Quantification kit. A separate single-read 150-cycle Illumina NextSeq 550 flow cell was used to sequence each immunoSEQ 96-well plate. The original pipeline was this. Because the immunoSEQ output held only junctional sequences and lacked quality scores, the filtering could not match the filtering applied to full-length reads. Sequences were annotated with PyIR, a Python wrapper for IgBLAST v1.9, and V/J genes and CDR3 were assigned using IMGT germline references. Reads were filtered out if the reads had weak V/J assignments (E-value above 1e-6), no CDR3, stop codons, out-of-frame junctions, or ambiguous translated residues. V3J clonotypes were defined as sequences sharing the same inferred V gene, J gene, and CDR3 amino acid sequence. To compute the percentage overlap between repertoires, the number of shared unique clonotypes was divided by the size of the smaller repertoire. RTK rarefaction, the Chao1 estimator, and Recon v2.1 estimates of unobserved clonotypes were used to assess repertoire richness. Not all clones reach the TCRdb copy of this immuneACCESS table, which keeps in-frame sequences only. Checked studies attribute under half of the gap to unresolved V genes and leave the rest unexplained. V, J and clone size are those of that table, while D and trimming were read from the DNA. In this sample the table shows about 490,000 clones, roughly 80% of which occur a single time. The leading ten clones occupy 12% of the sample.

The donors were healthy, HIV-negative adults who had no recently reported acute infections or vaccinations. Every donor was a Caucasian adult residing in Nashville, Tennessee, USA. For unsorted samples, about 90 million PBMCs were counted, and genomic DNA was extracted using the QIAamp DNA Blood Mini kit. After blood collection by leukapheresis, PBMCs were isolated using Ficoll-Histopaque density gradient centrifugation and then cryopreserved in the vapor phase of liquid nitrogen. Trimming takes 3 bases from V and 8 bases from J, and the germline ends sit 19 bases apart. CDR1 and CDR2 are read off the germline V gene (reference sequence) as GTSNPN and SVGIG. The CDR3 spans 15 residues, from the cysteine through the phenylalanine. Just CDR3 DNA is preserved here, 45 bases in frame from base 1.

The chain was built from TRBV30 and TRBJ1-4, with TRBD1 perhaps the D gene, on 6 matching bases. The receptor's source is a woman in her 40s in good health. Some clones in this sample may be carry-over from other donors' samples. The sample was PBMCs. Read as DNA, the sequence is TGTGCCTGGAGAGTTCCGGGACACCCGGCGGAAAAACTGTTTTTT. This sequence encodes CAWRVPGHPAEKLFF.